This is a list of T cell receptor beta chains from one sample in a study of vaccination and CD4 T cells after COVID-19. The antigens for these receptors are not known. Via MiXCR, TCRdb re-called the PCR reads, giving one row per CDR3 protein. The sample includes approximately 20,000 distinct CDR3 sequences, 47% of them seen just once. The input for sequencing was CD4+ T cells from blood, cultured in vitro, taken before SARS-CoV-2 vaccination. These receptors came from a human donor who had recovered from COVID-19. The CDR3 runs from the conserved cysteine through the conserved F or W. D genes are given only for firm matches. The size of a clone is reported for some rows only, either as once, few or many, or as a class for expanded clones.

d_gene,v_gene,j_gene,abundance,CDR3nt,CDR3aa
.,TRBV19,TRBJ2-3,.,TGTGCCAGTAGTATTAGCGGCTGGGGCACAGATACGCAGTATTTT,CASSISGWGTDTQYF
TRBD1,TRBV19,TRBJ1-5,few,TGTGCCAGTAGTAATGTAGGGGGCGTCAACCAGCCCCAGCATTTT,CASSNVGGVNQPQHF
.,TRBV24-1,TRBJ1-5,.,TGTGCCGCCGAGAGGGGAAAGGACCTTAGCAATCAGCCCCAGCATTTT,CAAERGKDLSNQPQHF
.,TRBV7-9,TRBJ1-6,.,TGTGCCAGCAGTTTCGAAGCGGACAGTTCACCCCTCCACTTT,CASSFEADSSPLHF
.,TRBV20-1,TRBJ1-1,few,TGCAGTGCTAGACCGCCAGGTTGGAACACTGAAGCTTTCTTT,CSARPPGWNTEAFF
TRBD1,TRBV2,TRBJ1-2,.,TGTGCCAGCAGTCCCGGGACAGGGAACTATGGCTACACCTTC,CASSPGTGNYGYTF
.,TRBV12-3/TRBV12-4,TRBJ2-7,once,TGTGCCAGCAGTTTGGGGAGTAGTGGGTACGAGCAGTACTTC,CASSLGSSGYEQYF
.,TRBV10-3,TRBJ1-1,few,TGTGCCATCAGTGAGGGGACAACTGAAGCTTTCTTT,CAISEGTTEAFF
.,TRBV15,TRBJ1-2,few,TGTGCCACCAGCAGAGTACAGGGTGGCTACACCTTC,CATSRVQGGYTF
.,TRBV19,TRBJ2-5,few,TGTGCCAGTAGTCCTCGAACTGGCCAAGAGACCCAGTACTTC,CASSPRTGQETQYF
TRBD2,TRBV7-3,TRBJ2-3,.,TGTGCCAGCAGCACTAAGCGGGGAAGCACAGATACGCAGTATTTT,CASSTKRGSTDTQYF
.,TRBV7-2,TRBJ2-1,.,TGTGCCAGCAGCACAGGGGGGGGTAGTCAATTCGGGCCCTACAATGAGCAGTTCTTC,CASSTGGGSQFGPYNEQFF
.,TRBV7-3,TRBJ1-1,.,TGTGCCAGCAGCTTAGAAGGGTTGAACACTGAAGCTTTCTTT,CASSLEGLNTEAFF
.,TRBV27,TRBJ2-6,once,TGTGCCAGCAGTTTCGGACTCGGGGCTCGGGGCTCTGGGGCCAACGTCCTGACTTTC,CASSFGLGARGSGANVLTF
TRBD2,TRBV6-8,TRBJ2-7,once,TGTGCCAGCAGTTACGATCCTAGCGGGAGGGAGCAGTACTTC,CASSYDPSGREQYF
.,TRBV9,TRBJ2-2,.,TGTGCCAGCAGCGGGAGGTTGAACACCGGGGAGCTGTTTTTT,CASSGRLNTGELFF
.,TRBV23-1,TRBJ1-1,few,TGCGCCAGCAGTCACCCCGGGAGGGGTAAGGCTTTCTTT,CASSHPGRGKAFF
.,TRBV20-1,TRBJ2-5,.,TGCAGTGCTAGACTCCAGGGGGGGGGACAAGAGACCCAGTACTTC,CSARLQGGGQETQYF
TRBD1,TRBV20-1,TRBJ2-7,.,TGCAGTGCAAATAGACAGGGGGGGGCTTACGAGCAGTACTTC,CSANRQGGAYEQYF
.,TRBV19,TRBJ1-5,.,TGTGCCAGTAGTATAGCCGGGCCGAACAATCAGCCCCAGCATTTT,CASSIAGPNNQPQHF
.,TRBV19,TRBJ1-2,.,TGTGCCAGTAACAGACAGCCCTATGGCTACACCTTC,CASNRQPYGYTF
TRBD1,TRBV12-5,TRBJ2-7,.,TGTGCTAGTGGTTCCTCCGGACAGGTTGTTGACGAGCAGTACTTC,CASGSSGQVVDEQYF
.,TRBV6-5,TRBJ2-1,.,TGTGCCAGCAGTTACTCGATACAGGGCAATGAGCAGTTCTTC,CASSYSIQGNEQFF
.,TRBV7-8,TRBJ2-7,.,TGTGCCAGCAGCTTAGCACCCTCCGGTTACGAGCAGTACTTC,CASSLAPSGYEQYF
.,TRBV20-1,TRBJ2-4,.,TGCAGTGCCCCCACGTTAGCCAAAAACATTCAGTACTTC,CSAPTLAKNIQYF
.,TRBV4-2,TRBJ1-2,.,TGTGCCAGCAGCCAAGAAACCACCTTGGGGGTCGGGGGCTACACCTTC,CASSQETTLGVGGYTF
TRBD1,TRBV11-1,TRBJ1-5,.,TGTGCCAGCAGCCGAGACGGAGGGACAGCTAGCAATCAGCCCCAGCATTTT,CASSRDGGTASNQPQHF
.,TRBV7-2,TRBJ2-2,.,TGTGCCAGCAGCTTCAACCGGGGACAAATTGGCACCGGGGAGCTGTTTTTT,CASSFNRGQIGTGELFF
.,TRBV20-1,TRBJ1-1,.,TGCAGTGCTAGGCGCGGGGGTAAACAAGAAGCTTTCTTT,CSARRGGKQEAFF
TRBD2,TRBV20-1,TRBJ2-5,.,TGCAGTGCTAGATATCTAGCGGGGGAAGAGACCCAGTACTTC,CSARYLAGEETQYF
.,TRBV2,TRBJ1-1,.,TGTGCCAGCAGGGTCGCCACTGAAGCTTTCTTT,CASRVATEAFF
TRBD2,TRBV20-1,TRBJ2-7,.,TGCAGTGCTGATAAAGCGGGAGGACTTTACGAGCAGTACTTC,CSADKAGGLYEQYF
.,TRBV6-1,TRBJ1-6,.,TGTGCCAGCAGTGAAGAAGGGAGCTCCTATAATTCACCCCTCCACTTT,CASSEEGSSYNSPLHF
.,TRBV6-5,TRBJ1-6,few,TGTGCCAGCAGTTACTCCGTGGGACTCAACTATAATTCACCCCTCCACTTT,CASSYSVGLNYNSPLHF
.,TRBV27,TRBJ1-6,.,TGTGCCAGCAGTTCCCAGTCCCTCGTGGCGTGGGATTCACCCCTCCACTTT,CASSSQSLVAWDSPLHF
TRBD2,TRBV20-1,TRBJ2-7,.,TGCAGTGCCAACCGCAGGACTAGCGACAGGAGCTCCTACGAGCAGTACTTC,CSANRRTSDRSSYEQYF
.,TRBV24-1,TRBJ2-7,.,TGTGCCACCAGTGTTCCGTTTAGCTCCTACGAGCAGTACTTC,CATSVPFSSYEQYF
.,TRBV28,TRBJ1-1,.,TGTGCCAGCAGTCGGGACTTACCGAACACTGAAGCTTTCTTT,CASSRDLPNTEAFF
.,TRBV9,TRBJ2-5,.,TGTGCCAGCAGCGCGGGCAGGTCTCAAGAGACCCAGTACTTC,CASSAGRSQETQYF
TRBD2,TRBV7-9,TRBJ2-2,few,TGTGCCAGCACACAACTAGCGGTGAACACCGGGGAGCTGTTTTTT,CASTQLAVNTGELFF
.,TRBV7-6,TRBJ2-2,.,TGTGCCAGCAGCCTCCGTGGAGGGGACACCGGGGAGCTGTTTTTT,CASSLRGGDTGELFF
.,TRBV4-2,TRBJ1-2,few,TGTGCCAGCAGCCAAGAGAGAACAAATAACTATGGCTACACCTTC,CASSQERTNNYGYTF